This TCR beta chain was sequenced in a study of blood T cells in healthy people across ages. The second PCR ran roughly 6 to 11 cycles with a sample-barcoded 5' primer and J-beta primers. In TCRdb, the 5' RACE reads were re-called with MiXCR into one record per CDR3 protein. Of some 780,000 distinct CDR3 sequences detected, just over 55% appear once; the ten largest clones hold 20% to 30%. In this sample, this clonotype turned up many times. The CDR3 extends over 15 amino acids. V was clipped by 6 bases and J by 8 bases; unmatched bases: 10. Germline V gene data show CDR1 as DFQATT and CDR2 as SNEGSKA (reference sequence). Each donor's blood draw was roughly 9.8 milliliters of peripheral blood.

Specimen: blood. V gene TRBV20-1 combines with J gene TRBJ2-6; TRBD2 matches at 10 bases. This sequence originates from a man in his forties in good health. In nucleotides, the CDR3 is TGCAGTGCGAGCGACACTAGCGGGAAGACCAACGTCCTGACTTTC. It yields the protein CSASDTSGKTNVLTF.